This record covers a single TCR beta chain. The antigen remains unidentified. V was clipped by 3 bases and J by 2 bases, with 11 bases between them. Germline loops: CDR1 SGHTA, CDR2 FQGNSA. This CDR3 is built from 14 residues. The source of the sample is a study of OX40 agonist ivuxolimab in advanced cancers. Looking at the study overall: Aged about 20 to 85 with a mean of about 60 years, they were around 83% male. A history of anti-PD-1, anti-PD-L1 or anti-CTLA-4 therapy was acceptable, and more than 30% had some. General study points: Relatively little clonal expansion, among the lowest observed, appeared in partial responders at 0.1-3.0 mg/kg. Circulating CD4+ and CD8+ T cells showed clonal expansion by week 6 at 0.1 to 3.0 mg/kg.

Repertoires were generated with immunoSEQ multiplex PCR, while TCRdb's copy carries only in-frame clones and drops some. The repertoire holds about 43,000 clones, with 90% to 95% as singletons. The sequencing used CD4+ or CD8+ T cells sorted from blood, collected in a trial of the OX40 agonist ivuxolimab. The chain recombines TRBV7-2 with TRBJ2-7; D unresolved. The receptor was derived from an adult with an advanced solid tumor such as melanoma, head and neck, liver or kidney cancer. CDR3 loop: CASSFSGGAYEQYF. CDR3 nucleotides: TGTGCCAGCAGCTTTTCTGGCGGAGCCTACGAGCAGTACTTC.